The clone carrying this T cell receptor beta chain was seen a few times. The data were obtained in a study of human T cells and chemical hapten exposure. The overall study: 0.01% DPC was applied to the upper back in patch tests, which were read at 6 days.

TCRdb re-called the RACE reads through MiXCR, storing one row per CDR3 protein. The sample records roughly 52,000 distinct CDR3 sequences, 8% to 13% being singletons. The CDR3 extends over 16 amino acids. The germline CDR1 and CDR2 sequences are MNHEY and SMNVEV (reference sequence). V dropped 3 bases and J dropped 6; count of bases not matched to a gene: 12. Specified time point: patch test 1, 2 weeks after DPC sensitization. Treatment denoted: therapeutic diphenylcyclopropenone sensitization with weekly scalp DPC. The study extracted total RNA from unfractionated whole blood. The chain employs TRBV27 and TRBJ1-2; 8 bases align to TRBD1. The sequencing used whole blood, collected in connection with sensitization to the hapten diphenylcyclopropenone (DPC). The origin of this receptor is a woman in her thirties or forties with alopecia areata. Some clones in this sample may be carry-over from other donors' samples. CDR3 in amino acids: CASSFPPDRGGHGYTF. CDR3 DNA: TGTGCCAGCAGTTTCCCCCCCGACAGGGGTGGGCATGGCTACACCTTC.